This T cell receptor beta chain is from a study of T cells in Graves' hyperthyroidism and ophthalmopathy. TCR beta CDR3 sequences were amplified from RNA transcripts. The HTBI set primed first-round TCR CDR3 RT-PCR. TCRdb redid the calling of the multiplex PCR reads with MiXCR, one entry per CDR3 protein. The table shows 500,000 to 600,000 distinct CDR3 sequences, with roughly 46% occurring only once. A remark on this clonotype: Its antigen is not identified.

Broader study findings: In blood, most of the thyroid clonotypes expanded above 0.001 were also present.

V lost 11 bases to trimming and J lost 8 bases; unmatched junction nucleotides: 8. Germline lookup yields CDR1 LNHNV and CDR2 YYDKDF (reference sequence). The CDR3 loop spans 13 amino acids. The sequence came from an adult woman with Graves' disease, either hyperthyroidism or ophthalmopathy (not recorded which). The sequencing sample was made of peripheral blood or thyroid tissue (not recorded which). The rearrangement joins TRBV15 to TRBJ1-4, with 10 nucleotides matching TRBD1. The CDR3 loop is CASKTGGVEKLFF. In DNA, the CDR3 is TGTGCCTCTAAGACAGGGGGCGTCGAAAAACTGTTTTTT.